This TCR beta chain was retrieved from a study of blood T cells in healthy people across ages. Together with a sample-barcoded 5' primer, a J-beta primer mix was included in a second PCR lasting about 7 to 11 cycles. From the 5' RACE reads, TCRdb called clonotypes with MiXCR, one entry per CDR3 protein. The repertoire holds some 730,000 distinct CDR3 sequences, with about a fifth as singletons. This CDR3 spans 16 amino acids. The germline V gene has CDR1 MNHEY and CDR2 SVGAGI. This chain uses TRBV6-5 with TRBJ2-7, with TRBD1 matching 10 bases. This receptor was obtained from a man between 65 and 85 years old in good health. Sequencing used blood. The CDR3 region is CAGSSGGLRDRGEQYV. DNA of the CDR3: TGTGCCGGCAGTTCCGGGGGGTTACGGGACAGGGGCGAGCAGTACGTC.